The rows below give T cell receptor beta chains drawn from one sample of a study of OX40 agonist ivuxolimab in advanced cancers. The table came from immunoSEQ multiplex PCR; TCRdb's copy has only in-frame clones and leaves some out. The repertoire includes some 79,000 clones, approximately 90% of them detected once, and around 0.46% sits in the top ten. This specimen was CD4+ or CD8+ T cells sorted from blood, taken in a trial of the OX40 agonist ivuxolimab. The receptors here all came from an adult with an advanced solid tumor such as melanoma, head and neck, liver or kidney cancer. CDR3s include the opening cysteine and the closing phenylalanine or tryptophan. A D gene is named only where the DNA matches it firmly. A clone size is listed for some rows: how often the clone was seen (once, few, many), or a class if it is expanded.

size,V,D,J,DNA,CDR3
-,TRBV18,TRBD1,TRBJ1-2,TGTGCCAGCTCACAGGACTTACAGGGGGCTTCTGGCTACACCTTC,CASSQDLQGASGYTF
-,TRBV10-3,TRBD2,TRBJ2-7,TGTGCCATCAGTGGTGCAGCGGGACTTGGGGATTACGAGCAGTACTTC,CAISGAAGLGDYEQYF
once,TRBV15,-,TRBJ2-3,TGTGCCACCAGCAGAGATCTCGAGTGGGAGACTAGCACAGATACGCAGTATTTT,CATSRDLEWETSTDTQYF
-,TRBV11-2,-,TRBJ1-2,TGTGCCAGCAGCTTAGAGGGATTAGGGGTTCAGCGCCTTTATGGCTACACCTTC,CASSLEGLGVQRLYGYTF
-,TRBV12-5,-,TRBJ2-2,TGTGCTAGTGGTTTGGTACAGACGAACACCGGGGAGCTGTTTTTT,CASGLVQTNTGELFF
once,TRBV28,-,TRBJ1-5,TGTGCCAGCAGTTTAAGGGGTTCGGGCAATCAGCCCCAGCATTTT,CASSLRGSGNQPQHF
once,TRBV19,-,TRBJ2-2,TGTGCCAGTAGTATCGCTAGCGAGCCGAACACCGGGGAGCTGTTTTTT,CASSIASEPNTGELFF
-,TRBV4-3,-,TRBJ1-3,TGCGCCAGCAGCCAAGGGGCAGCAGGAAACACCATATATTTT,CASSQGAAGNTIYF
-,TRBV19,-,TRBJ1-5,TGTGCCAGTGCCGGACGCTTCAACCAGGCTCAGCCCCAGCATTTT,CASAGRFNQAQPQHF
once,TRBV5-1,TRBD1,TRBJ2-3,TGCGCCAGCAGCTGGAGACAGGGGGCAGCAGATACGCAGTATTTT,CASSWRQGAADTQYF
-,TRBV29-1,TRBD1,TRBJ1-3,TGCAGCGTTTCCGGGACAGGAGGAAACACCATATATTTT,CSVSGTGGNTIYF
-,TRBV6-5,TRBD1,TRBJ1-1,TGTGCCAGCAGGGGGAACAGGGGTTGGAACACTGAAGCTTTCTTT,CASRGNRGWNTEAFF
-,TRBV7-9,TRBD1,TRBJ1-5,TGTGCCAGCAGCGCCGGGACAGGGGGCTTCCAGCCCCAGCATTTT,CASSAGTGGFQPQHF
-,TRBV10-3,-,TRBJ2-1,TGTGCCATCAGTGAGGGAAGACACGTCGAGCAGTTCTTC,CAISEGRHVEQFF
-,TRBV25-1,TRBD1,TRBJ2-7,TGTGCCAGCAGGGGGACAGGTCTAGCTGAGCAGTACTTC,CASRGTGLAEQYF
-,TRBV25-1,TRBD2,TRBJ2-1,TGTGCCAGCAGCGGGACTAGCGGACACAATGAGCAGTTCTTC,CASSGTSGHNEQFF
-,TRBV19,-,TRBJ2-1,TGTGCCAGTAGTATAGGGGAGACCACGGGGAATGAGCAGTTCTTC,CASSIGETTGNEQFF
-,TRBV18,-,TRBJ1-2,TGTGCCAGCTCACCAAGCGCTAACTATGGCTACACCTTC,CASSPSANYGYTF
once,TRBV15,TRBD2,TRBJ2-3,TGTGCCACCAGCCTAAGACCCAGAGGACTAGCGGGAGGGTGGGACACAGATACGCAGTATTTT,CATSLRPRGLAGGWDTDTQYF
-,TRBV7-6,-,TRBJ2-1,TGTGCCAGCAGCTTAGTGTCGGGAGTGGGGCACAATGAGCAGTTCTTC,CASSLVSGVGHNEQFF
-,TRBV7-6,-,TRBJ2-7,TGTGCCAGCTCGACGCCGAGGCAGTACTTC,CASSTPRQYF
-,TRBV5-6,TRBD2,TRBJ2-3,TGTGCCAGCAGCACCGGGGGGTCTAGCACAGATACGCAGTATTTT,CASSTGGSSTDTQYF
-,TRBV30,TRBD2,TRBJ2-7,TGTGCCTGGAGTGTGTTATGGACTAGCGGGAGGGCTGAGCAGTACTTC,CAWSVLWTSGRAEQYF
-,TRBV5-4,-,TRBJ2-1,TGTGCCAGCAGCTTCCCTGGCGGGCCCTCCTACAATGAGCAGTTCTTC,CASSFPGGPSYNEQFF
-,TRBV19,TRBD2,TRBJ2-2,TGTGCCAGTAGTATTAGCGGGAGGTGGACCGGGGAGCTGTTTTTT,CASSISGRWTGELFF
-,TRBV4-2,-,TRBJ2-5,TGTGCCAGCAGCCAAGACGTGGGAGCGGGAGAGACCCAGTACTTC,CASSQDVGAGETQYF
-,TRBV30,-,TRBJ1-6,TGTGCCTGGAGTTCGAAGGGCGCGGGTTCACCCCTCCACTTT,CAWSSKGAGSPLHF
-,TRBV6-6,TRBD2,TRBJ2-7,TGTGCCAGCAGGAAACTAGCGGGAGGTTCCGAGCAGTACTTC,CASRKLAGGSEQYF
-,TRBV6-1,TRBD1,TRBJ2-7,TGTGCCAGCAGTTCTCGGGACAGTAGCTCCTACGAGCAGTACTTC,CASSSRDSSSYEQYF
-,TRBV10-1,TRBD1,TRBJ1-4,TGCGCCAGCAGTGGGGGACAGGGAGGTAATGAAAAACTGTTTTTT,CASSGGQGGNEKLFF
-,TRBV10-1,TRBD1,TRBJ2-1,TGCGCCAGCGCCCGGGACAGGGACTACAATGAGCAGTTCTTC,CASARDRDYNEQFF
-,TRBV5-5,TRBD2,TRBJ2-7,TGTGCCAGCAGCCCCGCGTTTGTTAGCGGGAGGGCCTCCTACGAGCAGTACTTC,CASSPAFVSGRASYEQYF
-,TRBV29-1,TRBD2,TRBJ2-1,TGCAGCGGCGGACTAGCGGTATACAATGAGCAGTTCTTC,CSGGLAVYNEQFF
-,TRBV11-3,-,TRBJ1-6,TGTGCCAGCACCAGGGGCAGCGATAATTCACCCCTCCACTTT,CASTRGSDNSPLHF
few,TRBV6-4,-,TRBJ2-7,TGTGCCACGAAAGAGGGGGACTACCTTTACGAGCAGTACTTC,CATKEGDYLYEQYF
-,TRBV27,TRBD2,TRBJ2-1,TGTGCCAGCAGTCCCCGGACTAGCGGAGCCTCCTACAATGAGCAGTTCTTC,CASSPRTSGASYNEQFF
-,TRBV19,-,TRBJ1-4,TGTGCCAGTAGTATGCGAGATTATGAAAAACTGTTTTTT,CASSMRDYEKLFF
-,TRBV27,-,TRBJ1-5,TGTGCCAGCAGTGATGATGGACGGATCAATCAGCCCCAGCATTTT,CASSDDGRINQPQHF
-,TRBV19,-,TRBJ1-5,TGTGCCAGTAGTATATACGGGGGTCAGCCCCAGCATTTT,CASSIYGGQPQHF
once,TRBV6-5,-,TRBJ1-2,TGTGCCAGCAGTTACTCGCTTGGGTCTAACTATGGCTACACCTTC,CASSYSLGSNYGYTF
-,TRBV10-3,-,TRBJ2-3,TGTGCCACCACCGGGCGGCACACAGATACGCAGTATTTT,CATTGRHTDTQYF
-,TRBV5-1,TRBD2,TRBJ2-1,TGCGCCAGCAGCCCCGGGACTAGCGGGAGGATCTACAATGAGCAGTTCTTC,CASSPGTSGRIYNEQFF
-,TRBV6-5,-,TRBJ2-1,TGTGCCAGCAGTTCTACCCGGGACCCACGGGCGCAGTTCTTC,CASSSTRDPRAQFF
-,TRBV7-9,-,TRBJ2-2,TGTGCCAGCAGCTTAAGGGAGGTCGGGGAGCTGTTTTTT,CASSLREVGELFF
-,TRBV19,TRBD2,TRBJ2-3,TGTGCCACTCGGGAGGCCTACACAGATACGCAGTATTTT,CATREAYTDTQYF
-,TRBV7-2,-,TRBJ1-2,TGTGCCAGCAGCCCTTGGACAGAACCCGTCTATGGCTACACCTTC,CASSPWTEPVYGYTF